This section outlines one T cell receptor beta chain sequence together with its context. Produced via immunoSEQ multiplex PCR; TCRdb's table is partial and in-frame only. This table holds roughly 200,000 clones, approximately 83% found once. The data originate from a study of blood T cell repertoires in COVID-19. V was cut by 2 bases and J by 4 bases, with 5 bases left in between. The CDR3 extends over 13 amino acids. Germline assignment: CDR1 LGHNA and CDR2 YSLEER. Sequenced: peripheral blood. The chain links TRBV4-3 to TRBJ2-2, with D unclear. The clonotype originates from a human donor with active or convalescent COVID-19. The donor label of this sample is uncertain. The CDR3 region is CASSQTVTGELFF. CDR3 nucleotides: TGCGCCAGCAGCCAAACAGTCACCGGGGAGCTGTTTTTT.